The clone carrying this T cell receptor beta chain was picked up one time. Its antigen remains unknown. This sample is drawn from a study of cytomegalovirus exposure and HLA in healthy donors. 60 Vbeta and 13 Jbeta primers were used in PCR. The protocol was immunoSEQ multiplex PCR, while the TCRdb copy is restricted to in-frame clones and leaves out a portion. The data contain about 140,000 clones, about 84% of them seen just once; the ten biggest clones take up less than 3%. General study findings and limits: Most TCRs appeared rarely, but some public TCRs recurred in many donors. In a later analysis, V- and J-gene trimming of beta chains associated with a DCLRE1C missense variant, replicated independently.

From germline, CDR1 is LGHNT and CDR2 FRNRAP. The CDR3 consists of 15 residues. V lost 7 bases to trimming and J lost 0 bases, with 16 bases between them. The chain uses TRBV12-5 and TRBJ2-7; D may be TRBD2 (5 bases). Sequencing was performed on PBMCs. The sequence came from a man aged 50 to 60 in good health and CMV-seronegative. CDR3 residues: CASALRGPSSYEQYF. The CDR3 nucleotides are TGTGCTAGTGCCTTGAGAGGGCCCAGCTCCTACGAGCAGTACTTC.